The clone carrying this TCR beta chain was recorded once. The time point here: after dendritic cell vaccination, including at tumor progression/relapse. CDR1 and CDR2 from the germline V gene are MDHEN and SYDVKM. V shed 5 bases, J shed 0 bases, and the junction held 4 bases outside the gene matches. The CDR3 is 15 residues long. This record comes from a study of glioma-infiltrating T cells after dendritic cell vaccination. Generated by immunoSEQ multiplex PCR, the TCRdb table keeps only in-frame clones and is missing some. The sample includes some 46,000 clones, approximately 90% seen only once; the top ten take 5% to 6.5%.

This chain joins TRBV28 and TRBJ1-2, with 9 bases aligning to TRBD1. The receptor was isolated from a human donor with glioblastoma. The input for sequencing was blood, taken after dendritic cell vaccination. The DNA of the CDR3 is TGTGCCAGCAGTCCCCGGACAGGGGCTAACTATGGCTACACCTTC. It codes for CASSPRTGANYGYTF.